The clone carrying this TCR beta chain showed up just a few times. Its antigen is undetermined. The entry originates in a study of T-cell reconstitution after alpha-beta-depleted transplantation in children. General study findings and limits: The high TCRbeta diversity at day 60 in some patients came from surviving recipient T cells and thymic progenitors. Approximately two months post-transplant, alpha-beta T cells reportedly originated from several hundred expanded graft clones. Diversity and T-cell counts at one year after transplant derived mostly from new T cells.

Unique molecular identifiers were built into the TCRbeta library. MiXCR was run by TCRdb on the PCR reads, yielding one entry per CDR3 protein. Of around 440,000 distinct CDR3 sequences listed, 15% to 20% are singletons. Sequenced material: PBMCs, mostly from graft donor cells, taken 360 days after TCRalphabeta/CD19-depleted stem cell transplant. The origin of this receptor is a boy younger than two who had a stem cell transplant for Wiskott-Aldrich syndrome, so the T cells may come from the graft donor.

CDR3 DNA sequence: TGCGCCAGCAGCCAAGATCTGACTTTGCAGTACTTC. Protein sequence: CASSQDLTLQYF. The chain combines TRBV4-1 with TRBJ2-7; no clear D gene. Trimming cost V 0 bases and J 9 bases, with 9 bases left between them. This CDR3 has 12 amino acids. The germline CDR1 and CDR2 sequences are MGHRA and YSYEKL.